Presented here are 11 T cell receptor beta chains from one specimen sequenced in a study of blood T cell repertoires in COVID-19. The data were produced by immunoSEQ multiplex PCR, yet TCRdb's version contains in-frame clones alone and is incomplete. This sample has a few hundred thousand clones, with roughly four fifths found just once. Specimen: peripheral blood. These TCRs come from a young woman with acute or convalescent COVID-19.

The V and J genes are TRBV7-2 and TRBJ2-1, with TRBD2 matching over 14 bases. CDR1 and CDR2 from the germline V gene are SGHTA and FQGNSA. With V trimmed by 5 bases and J by 10 bases, 7 bases remained unmatched. The CDR3 extends over 15 amino acids. The CDR3 nucleotides are TGTGCCAGCAGCCCCGGGACTAGCGGGAGTGGGGAGCAGTTCTTC. Amino acids: CASSPGTSGSGEQFF.

This chain links TRBV5-4 with TRBJ1-1; TRBD1 might be the D (5 bases). Germline V lookup: CDR1 SGHNT, CDR2 YYREEE (reference sequence). This CDR3 contains 14 residues. V lost 3 bases and J 1 base, leaving 10 bases between the germline ends. CDR3 region: CASSSGGANTEAFF. The CDR3 DNA is TGTGCCAGCAGCTCAGGCGGGGCGAACACTGAAGCTTTCTTT. The whole variable domain, filled in from reference TRBV5-4 and TRBJ1-1, reads ETGVTQSPTHLIKTRGQQVTLRCSSQSGHNTVSWYQQALGQGPQFIFQYYREEENGRGNFPPRFSGLQFPNYSSELNVNALELDDSALYLCASSSGGANTEAFFGQGTRLTVV.

J is TRBJ1-5 and V is TRBV19, with unresolved D. The CDR3 is made up of 16 amino acids. V lost 4 bases and J lost 3, with 16 bases in between. In germline, CDR1 is LNHDA, CDR2 SQIVND (reference sequence). CDR3 residues: CASSNLNSMFNQPQHF. In nucleotides, the CDR3 is TGTGCCAGTAGTAATTTGAACAGTATGTTCAATCAGCCCCAGCATTTT. Full variable domain (missing parts from reference TRBV19 and TRBJ1-5): DGGITQSPKYLFRKEGQNVTLSCEQNLNHDAMYWYRQDPGQGLRLIYYSQIVNDFQKGDIAEGYSVSREKKESFPLTVTSAQKNPTAFYLCASSNLNSMFNQPQHFGDGTRLSIL.

This clone was seen only once. V and J are TRBV19 and TRBJ1-2, with 8 nucleotides matching TRBD1. V shed 5 bases, J shed 4 bases, and the junction held 6 bases outside the gene matches. The CDR3 consists of 14 residues. The germline gives CDR1 LNHDA, CDR2 SQIVND (reference sequence). The CDR3 loop reads CASSPTTGVYGYTF. CDR3 DNA: TGTGCCAGTAGTCCTACGACAGGGGTCTATGGCTACACCTTC.

This sequence joins TRBV6-5 and TRBJ2-7; TRBD2 aligns across 10 bases. The germline V gene has CDR1 MNHEY and CDR2 SVGAGI. The CDR3 covers 15 residues. Germline trimming cut 1 base from V and 2 bases from J; bases unmatched to any gene: 2. The CDR3 loop reads CASSYWTSGPYEQYF. In DNA form, the CDR3 reads TGTGCCAGCAGTTACTGGACTAGCGGTCCCTACGAGCAGTACTTC.

This clone has only one observation. The V gene is TRBV7-9, the J gene TRBJ2-7, with D perhaps TRBD1 (6 bases). The CDR3 contains 15 residues. V lost 4 bases and J lost 4, with 17 bases in between. Germline loops: CDR1 SEHNR, CDR2 FQNEAQ (reference sequence). For the CDR3, the DNA is TGTGCCAGCAGCTCCCCATCCGGGACAAGATACGAGCAGTACTTC. It codes for CASSSPSGTRYEQYF.

V is TRBV18 and J is TRBJ1-3, with 8 bases aligning to TRBD1. The CDR3 runs to 14 residues. V dropped 2 bases and J dropped 7; count of bases not matched to a gene: 4. Germline assignment: CDR1 KGHSH and CDR2 LQKENI. In nucleotides, the CDR3 is TGTGCCAGCTCACCAGAACGACAGGGGAACACCATATATTTT. Amino acids: CASSPERQGNTIYF.

In this sample, this clone turned up a few times. J is TRBJ1-5 and V is TRBV2; 7 bases line up with TRBD1. V was pared by 4 bases and J by 4 bases, with 10 bases of the junction left unmatched. The CDR3 contains 16 residues. Germline CDR1 SNHLY, CDR2 FYNNEI. In DNA, the CDR3 is TGTGCCAGCAGTGGAAGAAGACAGGGCTATAATCAGCCCCAGCATTTT. Its protein is CASSGRRQGYNQPQHF.

The chain uses TRBV7-9 and TRBJ2-2; tentative D call: TRBD1 (6 bases). The CDR3 has 14 residues. Germline values: CDR1 SEHNR, CDR2 FQNEAQ (reference sequence). Trimming took off 3 bases at V and 4 bases at J, with 9 bases between the two ends. The CDR3 region is CASSFTGSTGELFF. The CDR3 nucleotides read TGTGCCAGCAGCTTTACAGGGTCCACCGGGGAGCTGTTTTTT. Full variable domain (rest looked up from reference TRBV7-9 and TRBJ2-2): DTGVSQNPRHKITKRGQNVTFRCDPISEHNRLYWYRQTLGQGPEFLTYFQNEAQLEKSRLLSDRFSAERPKGSFSTLEIQRTEQGDSAMYLCASSFTGSTGELFFGEGSRLTVL.

This chain uses TRBV11-3 with TRBJ2-1; TRBD1 aligns across 10 bases. Per germline, CDR1 SGHNT and CDR2 YENEEA. This CDR3 contains 14 residues. After removal of 4 bases from V and 8 bases from J, the junction contained 5 bases not matched to a gene. CDR3 nucleotides: TGTGCCAGCAGCTCCCGACAGGGGGCACATGAGCAGTTCTTC. This sequence encodes CASSSRQGAHEQFF.

The gene calls are TRBV6-8 and TRBJ1-1; D ambiguous. This CDR3 has 14 amino acids. The ends were cut back, 8 bases at V and 4 bases at J, with 17 bases in the middle. Germline values: CDR1 MNHGY, CDR2 SAAAGT. Written as DNA, the CDR3 is TGTGCCAGCCTCACTCGGGAGGTTGGCACTGAAGCTTTCTTT. Protein product: CASLTREVGTEAFF.